A selection of T cell receptor beta chains follows, all from one sample in a study of regulatory T cells in long-lasting Graves disease. TCRdb ran MiXCR on the multiplex PCR reads and lists one entry per CDR3 protein. The sample comprises approximately 470,000 distinct CDR3 sequences, 15% to 20% of which are singletons, and 12% rests with the top ten. This sample was shared with a second study, whose subject was T cells in Graves' hyperthyroidism and ophthalmopathy.

This sample comprised peripheral blood mononuclear cells (PBMCs), obtained at new diagnosis, from a patient treated with antithyroid drugs. The source is a man aged 35 to 55 with Graves disease. Both conserved end residues are part of each CDR3. Each record gives: V gene, J gene, D gene, clone size, CDR3 protein, CDR3 DNA. D genes are given only for firm matches. A row's size may be missing; if present it is once, few, many or a size class.

>TRBV20-1|TRBJ2-5|.|many
CSARRGQETQYF
TGCAGTGCTAGAAGGGGACAAGAGACCCAGTACTTC
>TRBV28|TRBJ1-3|.|.
CASSLSSGNTIYF
TGTGCCAGCAGTTTATCCTCTGGAAACACCATATATTTT
>TRBV6-1|TRBJ2-7|.|.
CASRVNDFSYEQYF
TGTGCCAGCAGAGTCAACGATTTCTCCTACGAGCAGTACTTC
>TRBV20-1|TRBJ1-4|.|many
CSATRGLSNEKLFF
TGCAGTGCTACCCGGGGGCTTAGTAATGAAAAACTGTTTTTT
>TRBV20-1|TRBJ2-7|TRBD2|many
CSARRTSGNYEQYF
TGCAGTGCTAGACGGACTAGCGGGAACTACGAGCAGTACTTC
>TRBV20-1|TRBJ2-1|TRBD2|many
CSATTSGSPYNEQFF
TGCAGTGCCACGACTAGCGGGAGCCCCTACAATGAGCAGTTCTTC
>TRBV12-3/TRBV12-4|TRBJ2-1|TRBD1|many
CANSKGTGGWDEQFF
TGTGCCAACAGCAAGGGGACAGGGGGCTGGGATGAGCAGTTCTTC
>TRBV24-1|TRBJ2-2|TRBD1|many
CATSDAGQGAYTGELFF
TGTGCCACCAGTGATGCCGGACAGGGGGCTTACACCGGGGAGCTGTTTTTT
>TRBV30|TRBJ2-2|.|many
CAWTLIQGGTGELFF
TGTGCCTGGACCCTGATACAGGGTGGTACCGGGGAGCTGTTTTTT
>TRBV2|TRBJ1-2|TRBD1|few
CATMGGRGRNGYTF
TGTGCCACTATGGGGGGCAGGGGGCGTAATGGCTACACCTTC
>TRBV7-2|TRBJ2-3|.|many
CASSYRQGTQYF
TGTGCCAGCAGCTATCGCCAGGGGACGCAGTATTTT
>TRBV11-2|TRBJ2-5|TRBD2|many
CASSRRLAGVGETQYF
TGTGCCAGCAGCCGCCGACTAGCGGGAGTAGGAGAGACCCAGTACTTC
>TRBV30|TRBJ1-4|TRBD1|many
CAWSRGSKEKLFF
TGTGCCTGGAGCAGGGGGTCGAAGGAAAAACTGTTTTTT
>TRBV28|TRBJ2-6|TRBD2|.
CASTGGKVSGGANVLTF
TGTGCCAGCACCGGGGGGAAGGTTTCAGGTGGGGCCAACGTCCTGACTTTC
>TRBV12-3/TRBV12-4|TRBJ2-5|.|.
CASRTRGLGDEQYF
TGTGCCAGCAGGACTAGAGGCTTGGGAGATGAGCAGTACTTC
>TRBV6-5|TRBJ2-5|.|few
CASSYSRWGQEAQYF
TGTGCCAGCAGTTACTCCCGTTGGGGGCAAGAGGCCCAGTACTTC
>TRBV19|TRBJ2-2|.|few
CASSIGGTDTGELFF
TGTGCCAGTAGTATAGGCGGGACAGACACCGGGGAGCTGTTTTTT
>TRBV6-5|TRBJ2-2|TRBD1|few
CASSYSFSTGGVSGELFF
TGTGCCAGCAGTTACTCGTTTTCAACAGGGGGCGTTTCTGGGGAGCTGTTTTTT
>TRBV19|TRBJ1-3|.|few
CASAHTGIGRYGNTIYF
TGTGCCAGTGCTCATACAGGTATCGGGAGGTACGGAAACACCATATATTTT
>TRBV11-2|TRBJ2-7|.|.
CASIYGGYSEQYF
TGTGCCAGCATCTACGGAGGTTACTCCGAGCAGTACTTC
>TRBV27|TRBJ1-4|.|few
CASSFGVNEKLFF
TGTGCCAGCAGTTTTGGAGTGAATGAAAAACTGTTTTTT
>TRBV12-3/TRBV12-4|TRBJ2-7|.|many
CASARGPTGEQYF
TGTGCCAGTGCCCGGGGGCCCACTGGCGAGCAGTACTTC
>TRBV5-1|TRBJ2-7|TRBD1|many
CASSLDRGNEQYF
TGTGCCAGCAGCTTAGACAGGGGCAACGAGCAGTACTTC
>TRBV2|TRBJ1-1|TRBD1|many
CASSLQGTEAFF
TGTGCCAGCAGCTTACAGGGGACTGAAGCTTTCTTT
>TRBV3-1|TRBJ2-7|.|many
CASSLTGDFGEQYF
TGTGCCAGCAGCCTTACAGGGGACTTTGGCGAGCAGTACTTC
>TRBV29-1|TRBJ1-2|.|few
CSVAGVGGYTF
TGCAGCGTTGCGGGGGTAGGCGGCTACACCTTC
>TRBV9|TRBJ2-2|.|many
CASSVGGRVGTGELFF
TGTGCCAGCAGCGTAGGCGGCAGAGTCGGCACCGGGGAGCTGTTTTTT
>TRBV30|TRBJ1-3|.|.
CAWSGIRGSGNTIYF
TGTGCCTGGAGTGGCATTAGGGGGAGCGGAAACACCATATATTTT
>TRBV15|TRBJ1-5|.|few
CATSSVGQRLINQPQHF
TGTGCCACCAGCAGCGTCGGACAGAGGTTGATCAATCAGCCCCAGCATTTT
>TRBV20-1|TRBJ2-1|.|.
CSARDPRGAVGDRHEQFF
TGCAGTGCTAGAGATCCTCGCGGGGCAGTGGGAGACCGACATGAGCAGTTCTTC
>TRBV19|TRBJ2-1|.|.
CASSETIYNEQFF
TGTGCCAGTAGTGAGACGATTTACAATGAGCAGTTCTTC
>TRBV11-1|TRBJ2-1|TRBD2|many
CASSLGAGKSYNEQFF
TGTGCCAGCAGCTTAGGAGCGGGAAAGTCCTACAATGAGCAGTTCTTC
>TRBV2|TRBJ2-7|.|few
CASRLRSGPSYEQYF
TGTGCCAGCAGACTCAGGAGCGGGCCGTCCTACGAGCAGTACTTC
>TRBV10-1|TRBJ2-5|.|.
CASSGRQETQYF
TGCGCCAGCAGCGGCAGGCAGGAGACCCAGTACTTC
>TRBV7-2|TRBJ1-4|.|many
CASSLRLTNEKLFF
TGTGCCAGCAGCTTACGGTTGACTAATGAAAAACTGTTTTTT
>TRBV15|TRBJ2-7|.|few
CATSGGAVWDSSYEQYF
TGTGCCACCAGCGGGGGGGCAGTGTGGGACTCCTCCTACGAGCAGTACTTC
>TRBV20-1|TRBJ2-1|TRBD1|many
CSARVPGQGPNEQFF
TGCAGTGCTAGAGTTCCGGGACAGGGGCCCAATGAGCAGTTCTTC
>TRBV19|TRBJ2-6|.|few
CASSIDSFPGANVLTF
TGTGCCAGTAGTATCGACAGTTTTCCTGGGGCCAACGTCCTGACTTTC
>TRBV9|TRBJ2-7|.|many
CASSVDHGSRSEQYF
TGTGCCAGCAGCGTAGATCACGGGAGTAGAAGCGAGCAGTACTTC
>TRBV4-1|TRBJ2-7|TRBD2|few
CASSQAGTSSYEQYF
TGCGCCAGCAGCCAAGCCGGGACTAGCTCCTACGAGCAGTACTTC
>TRBV12-3/TRBV12-4|TRBJ2-1|TRBD1|many
CASSLDRGKNNEQFF
TGTGCCAGCAGTTTAGACAGGGGAAAGAACAATGAGCAGTTCTTC
>TRBV9|TRBJ2-3|TRBD2|.
CASSVGTSGAYTDTQYF
TGTGCCAGCAGCGTAGGGACTAGCGGGGCGTACACAGATACGCAGTATTTT